This paragraph reports one TCR beta chain. The protocol was immunoSEQ multiplex PCR, while the TCRdb copy is restricted to in-frame clones and leaves out a portion. The sample lists about 110,000 clones, just over 70% occurring once. The length of the CDR3 is 18 residues. CDR1 GTSNPN and CDR2 SVGIG come from the germline V gene (reference sequence). V gave up 3 bases and J gave up 0 bases, with 23 bases separating them. This entry comes from a study of blood T cell repertoires in COVID-19. The genes are TRBV30 and TRBJ1-2; a weak D match, TRBD1 (6 bases). This TCR derives from a woman aged 40 to 50 with acute or convalescent COVID-19. Input material: peripheral blood. The CDR3 is CAWSTDSKLWDANYGYTF. The DNA of the CDR3 is TGTGCCTGGAGCACGGACAGTAAACTCTGGGATGCTAACTATGGCTACACCTTC.